The text below deals with one TCR beta chain. Its antigen remains unidentified. Trimming removed 0 bases from V and 0 bases from J; junction bases left unmatched: 6. The CDR3 sequence is 19 residues long. The germline CDR1 and CDR2 sequences are LGHNA and YSLEER. This entry comes from a study of radiation and T cells in renal cell carcinoma. In the study overall: Nephrectomy followed 15 Gy stereotactic body radiation by 4 weeks.

Study-wide findings and caveats: Top tumor clonotypes rose in blood 2 weeks post-radiation, then contracted.

Time point here: blood 2 weeks post-SBRT. Treatment denoted: 15 Gy SBRT to primary tumor, nephrectomy 4 weeks later. Radiation-treated patients gave blood at baseline, week 2 and week 4. This renal cell carcinoma was of the clear cell type. Only in-frame clones appear in the TCRdb table, and some are missing; sequencing was by immunoSEQ multiplex PCR. The data contain 120,000 or so clones, 88% of them singletons. The sequencing here drew on blood, taken from a patient whose treatment included radiotherapy and nephrectomy. This TCR was recovered from a woman between 65 and 79 years old with renal cell carcinoma. The chain joins TRBV4-3 to TRBJ2-1, with TRBD2 matching over 12 bases. CDR3 nucleotide sequence: TGCGCCAGCAGCCAAGAACTAGCGGGGGGATTGAGCTCCTACAATGAGCAGTTCTTC. It translates to CASSQELAGGLSSYNEQFF.